This TCR beta chain is from a study of blood T cell repertoires in COVID-19. At the level of the study: Samples came from the United States, Italy and Spain, spanning acute and convalescent COVID-19.

Assay used: immunoSEQ multiplex PCR; TCRdb lists only in-frame clones, some missing. This sample has about 320,000 clones, with 80% to 90% found just once. Germline trimming cut 4 bases from V and 6 bases from J; bases unmatched to any gene: 3. The CDR3 contains 13 residues. The germline CDR1 and CDR2 sequences are SGDLS and YYNGEE. The J gene is TRBJ2-2, the V gene TRBV9, with 7 bases fitting TRBD2. The specimen was peripheral blood. The TCR comes from a man aged 18 to 30 who had recovered from COVID-19. CDR3 coding DNA: TGTGCCAGCAGCATGGGGGGGGCCGGGGAGCTGTTTTTT. Its protein is CASSMGGAGELFF.